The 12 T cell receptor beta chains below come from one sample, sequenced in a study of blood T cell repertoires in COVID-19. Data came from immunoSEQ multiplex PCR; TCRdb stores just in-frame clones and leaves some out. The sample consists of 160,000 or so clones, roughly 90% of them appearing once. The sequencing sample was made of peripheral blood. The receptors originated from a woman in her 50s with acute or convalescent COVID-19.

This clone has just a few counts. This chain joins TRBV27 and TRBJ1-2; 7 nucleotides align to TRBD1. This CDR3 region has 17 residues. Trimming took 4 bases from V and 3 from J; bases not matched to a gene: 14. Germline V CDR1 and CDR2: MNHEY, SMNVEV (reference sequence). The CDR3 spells CASSSDRAGTAHYGYTF. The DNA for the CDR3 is TGTGCCAGCAGTTCTGACAGGGCGGGGACCGCACACTATGGCTACACCTTC.

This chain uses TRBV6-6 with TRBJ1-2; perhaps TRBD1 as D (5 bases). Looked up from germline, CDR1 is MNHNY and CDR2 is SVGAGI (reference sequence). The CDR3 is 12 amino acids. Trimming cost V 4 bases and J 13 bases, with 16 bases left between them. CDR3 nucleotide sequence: TGTGCCAGCAGTTTAGGACGGGCGGGGCCCACCTTC. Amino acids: CASSLGRAGPTF.

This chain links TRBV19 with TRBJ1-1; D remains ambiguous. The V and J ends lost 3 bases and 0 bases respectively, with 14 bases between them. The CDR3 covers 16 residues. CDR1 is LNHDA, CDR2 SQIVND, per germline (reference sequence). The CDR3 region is CASSIRSPTLNTEAFF. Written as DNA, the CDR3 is TGTGCCAGTAGTATTAGGAGTCCGACCTTGAACACTGAAGCTTTCTTT.

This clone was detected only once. The DNA of the CDR3 is TGCGCCAGCAGTGAGTCGGGCAGCCCGAACACTGAAGCTTTCTTT. It translates to CASSESGSPNTEAFF. J is TRBJ1-1 and V is TRBV10-2; D not resolved. Germline V lookup: CDR1 WSHSY, CDR2 SAAADI. This CDR3 has 15 residues. V was shortened by 0 bases and J by 1 base, with 9 bases between the two germline ends.

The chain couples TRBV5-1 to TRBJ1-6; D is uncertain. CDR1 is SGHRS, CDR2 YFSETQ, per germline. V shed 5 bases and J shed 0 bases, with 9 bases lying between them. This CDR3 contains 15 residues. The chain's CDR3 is CASRERSSYNSPLHF. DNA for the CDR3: TGCGCCAGCAGAGAAAGGAGCTCCTATAATTCACCCCTCCACTTT. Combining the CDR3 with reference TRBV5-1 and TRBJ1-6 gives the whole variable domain KAGVTQTPRYLIKTRGQQVTLSCSPISGHRSVSWYQQTPGQGLQFLFEYFSETQRNKGNFPGRFSGRQFSNSRSEMNVSTLELGDSALYLCASRERSSYNSPLHFGNGTRLTVT.

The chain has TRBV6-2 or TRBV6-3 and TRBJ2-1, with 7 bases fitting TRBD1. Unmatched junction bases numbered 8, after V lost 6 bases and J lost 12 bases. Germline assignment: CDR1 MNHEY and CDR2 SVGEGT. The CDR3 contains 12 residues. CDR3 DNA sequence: TGTGCCAGCAGCCCCCCCCGACAGGGGCAGTTCTTC. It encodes CASSPPRQGQFF.

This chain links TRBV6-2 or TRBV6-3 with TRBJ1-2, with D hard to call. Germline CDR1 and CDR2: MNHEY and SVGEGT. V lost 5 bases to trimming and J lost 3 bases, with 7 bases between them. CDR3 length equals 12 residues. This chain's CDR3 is CASSLVDYGYTF. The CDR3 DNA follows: TGTGCCAGCAGTCTGGTAGACTATGGCTACACCTTC.

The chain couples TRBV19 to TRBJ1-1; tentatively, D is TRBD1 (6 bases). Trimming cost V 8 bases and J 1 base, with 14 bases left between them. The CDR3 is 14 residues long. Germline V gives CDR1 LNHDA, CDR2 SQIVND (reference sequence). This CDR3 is CASQQGSGNTEAFF. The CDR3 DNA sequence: TGTGCCAGTCAACAGGGAAGCGGGAACACTGAAGCTTTCTTT.

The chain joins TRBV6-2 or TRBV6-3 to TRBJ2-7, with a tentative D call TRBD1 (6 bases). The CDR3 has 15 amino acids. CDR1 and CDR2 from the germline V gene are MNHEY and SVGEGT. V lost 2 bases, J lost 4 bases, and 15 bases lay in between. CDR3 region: CASSYAGRGVYEQYF. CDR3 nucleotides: TGTGCCAGCAGTTACGCGGGCAGGGGAGTTTACGAGCAGTACTTC.

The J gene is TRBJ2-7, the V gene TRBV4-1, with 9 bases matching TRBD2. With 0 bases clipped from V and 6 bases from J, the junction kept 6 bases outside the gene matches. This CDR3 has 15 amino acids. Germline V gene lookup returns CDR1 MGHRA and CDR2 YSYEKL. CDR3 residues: CASSQDMREGREQYF. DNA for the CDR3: TGCGCCAGCAGCCAAGATATGCGGGAGGGCCGCGAGCAGTACTTC.

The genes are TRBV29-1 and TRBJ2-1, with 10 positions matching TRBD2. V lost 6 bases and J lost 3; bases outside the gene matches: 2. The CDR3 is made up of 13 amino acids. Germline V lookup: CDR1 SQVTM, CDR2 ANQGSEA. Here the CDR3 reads CSVLAGDYNEQFF. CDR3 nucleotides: TGCAGCGTCCTAGCGGGAGACTACAATGAGCAGTTCTTC.

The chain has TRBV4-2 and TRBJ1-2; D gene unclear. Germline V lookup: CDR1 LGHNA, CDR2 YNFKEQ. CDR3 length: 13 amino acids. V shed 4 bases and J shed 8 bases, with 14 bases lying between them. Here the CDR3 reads CASSPGWREGYTF. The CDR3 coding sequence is TGTGCCAGCAGCCCCGGTTGGAGGGAAGGCTACACCTTC.